The 13 T cell receptor beta chains below all came from one sample that was sequenced in a study of shared clonotypes between healthy human individuals. CD45RO-negative, CCR7-selected cells formed the naive CD8 fraction, which excluded terminally differentiated effector memory CD45RA+ cells. Assay: immunoSEQ multiplex PCR; the TCRdb copy retains only in-frame clones and omits some. The sample includes about 2.1 million clones, roughly 93% of them seen just once. Input material: naive CD8+ T cells from PBMCs. These receptor sequences come from a man aged 18 to 29 in good health. Some clones in this sample may be carry-over from other donors' samples.

This chain links TRBV27 with TRBJ1-2; no clear D. This CDR3 is built from 14 residues. Germline V lookup: CDR1 MNHEY, CDR2 SMNVEV (reference sequence). V shed 2 bases and J shed 2 bases, with 9 bases lying between them. For the CDR3, the DNA is TGTGCCAGCAGTTTAGCGTCGGGGAACTATGGCTACACCTTC. It translates to CASSLASGNYGYTF.

The table lists this clone with a count of one. The chain joins TRBV7-9 to TRBJ1-1, with a possible D match to TRBD1 (5 bases). CDR1 is SEHNR and CDR2 is FQNEAQ in the germline V gene (reference sequence). Trimming shortened V by 5 bases and J by 1 base, and 14 bases separated the two germline ends. The CDR3 has 15 residues. The CDR3 DNA reads TGTGCCAGCAGCACAGTCGGGACGGGGAACACTGAAGCTTTCTTT. This translates into CASSTVGTGNTEAFF.

Points on this clone: This sample also contains other DNA sequences that code for the same CDR3. V usage is TRBV28 and J usage is TRBJ1-1; D remains ambiguous. V lost 2 bases and J 1 base, leaving 8 bases between the germline ends. The CDR3 is made up of 14 amino acids. Per germline, CDR1 MDHEN and CDR2 SYDVKM. The CDR3 DNA reads as TGTGCCAGCAGTTTAGGCGGGGAGAACACTGAAGCTTTCTTT. It yields the protein CASSLGGENTEAFF.

In the case of this clone: The sample has other DNA sequences that encode this CDR3 too. The CDR3, as DNA: TGTGCCAGCAGCTTTGCAGAATACGAGCAGTACTTC. Translated, it gives CASSFAEYEQYF. The V and J genes are TRBV11-2 and TRBJ2-7; no reliable D call. Trimming left V 3 bases short and J 4 bases short, with 7 bases between. Germline CDR1 reads SGHAT; CDR2 reads FQNNGV. This CDR3 region has 12 residues.

With respect to this clone: Additional DNA sequences in this sample encode the identical CDR3. The V and J genes are TRBV19 and TRBJ2-3; D could derive from TRBD1 or TRBD2 (5 bases each). Trimming shortened V by 5 bases and J by 4 bases, and 7 bases separated the two germline ends. CDR1 is LNHDA, CDR2 SQIVND, per germline (reference sequence). The CDR3 spans 12 residues. CDR3: CASSRGADTQYF. Written as DNA, the CDR3 is TGTGCCAGTAGTCGGGGCGCAGATACGCAGTATTTT.

In nucleotides, the CDR3 is TGTGCCAGCTACTATCGACACTATGGCTACACCTTC. It codes for CASYYRHYGYTF. V usage is TRBV2 and J usage is TRBJ1-2; D gene unclear. This CDR3 has 12 residues. V lost 8 bases and J 3 bases, leaving 10 bases between the germline ends. Germline V gene lookup returns CDR1 SNHLY and CDR2 FYNNEI.

This clone is a singleton in its sample. The V and J genes are TRBV7-9 and TRBJ2-7; 8 bases are a match to TRBD1. Germline CDR1 is SEHNR and CDR2 is FQNEAQ (reference sequence). V shed 4 bases, J shed 3 bases, and the junction held 8 bases outside the gene matches. This CDR3 has 15 amino acids. CDR3 amino acids: CASSSGDRSGYEQYF. CDR3 sequence (DNA): TGTGCCAGCAGCTCGGGGGACAGGTCTGGCTACGAGCAGTACTTC.

The rearrangement joins TRBV27 to TRBJ1-3; 7 bases align to TRBD1. Germline V CDR1 and CDR2: MNHEY, SMNVEV (reference sequence). The CDR3 extends over 15 amino acids. V dropped 5 bases and J dropped 2; count of bases not matched to a gene: 6. CDR3 residues: CASSHDRAAGNTIYF. The CDR3 DNA reads TGTGCCAGCAGTCATGACAGGGCCGCTGGAAACACCATATATTTT.

The rearrangement uses TRBV19 and TRBJ1-4; D is undetermined. The J call may be faulty, since TRBJ2-2 better matches the DNA end. This CDR3 is 11 amino acids long. Germline values: CDR1 LNHDA, CDR2 SQIVND (reference sequence). This chain's CDR3 is CASSAQGELFF. DNA for the CDR3: TGTGCCAGTAGTGCACAGGGGGAGCTGTTTTTT.

This clone was counted a few times. V and J are TRBV19 and TRBJ1-5; TRBD1 agrees at 8 bases. This CDR3 spans 18 amino acids. Germline CDR1 is LNHDA and CDR2 is SQIVND (reference sequence). The trim removed 4 bases at V and 2 bases at J, leaving 13 bases unmatched. The CDR3 DNA is TGTGCCAGTAGTAGTATCCGACACAGGGGGTCGGGCAATCAGCCCCAGCATTTT. This sequence encodes CASSSIRHRGSGNQPQHF.

V is TRBV2 and J is TRBJ1-3; TRBD1 matches at 7 bases. J lost 2 bases, V lost 11 bases, and 9 bases had no gene match. This CDR3 contains 14 residues. Germline loops: CDR1 SNHLY, CDR2 FYNNEI. Written as DNA, the CDR3 is TGTGCCGGGAGAACAGGGGAGACTGGAAACACCATATATTTT. Encoded protein: CAGRTGETGNTIYF.

The chain uses TRBV28 and TRBJ2-1, with 13 bases that match TRBD2. Germline V gives CDR1 MDHEN, CDR2 SYDVKM. The ends lost 1 base at V and 7 bases at J; junction bases unmatched: 4. The CDR3 length is 16 residues. In DNA form, the CDR3 reads TGTGCCAGCAGTTTATCCCGGACTAGCGGGAGTAATGAGCAGTTCTTC. This sequence encodes CASSLSRTSGSNEQFF.

The chain is built from TRBV6-4 and TRBJ1-1; D remains ambiguous. The V gene's germline CDR1 is MRHNA and CDR2 SNTAGT. The CDR3 loop spans 13 amino acids. The V end was cut by 4 bases, the J end by 6 bases, with 12 bases between. CDR3 DNA: TGTGCCAGCAGTGCTGGGTTCGGCGCTGAAGCTTTCTTT. Translating it yields CASSAGFGAEAFF.